This T cell receptor beta chain was sequenced for a study of T cells in Graves' hyperthyroidism and ophthalmopathy. On the study more broadly: The initial diagnosis was the point when peripheral blood was collected, ahead of any treatment. Study outcomes and limitations: The majority of expanded thyroid clonotypes above 0.001 also appeared in blood. Ophthalmopathy stood apart from stable hyperthyroidism in a 13 V-J model. The model anticipated ophthalmopathy a median 6.5 months pre-onset.

There are many counts of this clonotype. Its antigen is not known. The source material, RNA transcripts, was used to amplify TCR beta CDR3 regions. With the HTBI primer set, the TCR CDR3 went through a first round of RT-PCR. TCRdb used MiXCR to reprocess the multiplex PCR reads, holding one entry per CDR3 protein. In the table there are around 400,000 distinct CDR3 sequences, 12% to 15% of which are singletons. The sample comprised blood. This clonotype was sampled from a woman aged 60 to 75 with Graves' ophthalmopathy.

As DNA, the CDR3 is TGTGCCAGCAGCTTAGGGCGCGGGAGGGGAGCCACAGATACGCAGTATTTT. Its translation: CASSLGRGRGATDTQYF. The rearrangement joins TRBV7-2 to TRBJ2-3; 9 positions agree with TRBD2. The CDR3 spans 17 residues. Unmatched junction bases numbered 7, after V lost 1 base and J lost 2 bases. CDR1 SGHTA and CDR2 FQGNSA come from the germline V gene.